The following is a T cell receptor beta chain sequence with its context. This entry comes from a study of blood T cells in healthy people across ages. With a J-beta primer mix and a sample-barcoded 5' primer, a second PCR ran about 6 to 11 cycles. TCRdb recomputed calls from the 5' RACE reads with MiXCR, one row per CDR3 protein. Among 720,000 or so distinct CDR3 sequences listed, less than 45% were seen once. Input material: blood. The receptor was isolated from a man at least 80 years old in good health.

CDR3 DNA: TGTGCCAGCAGCTTAACGTTGGTCAGATCATCCTACGAGCAGTACTTC. Translated: CASSLTLVRSSYEQYF. This chain links TRBV7-3 with TRBJ2-7, with unresolved D. The CDR3 runs 16 residues. V dropped 0 bases and J dropped 1 base, with 13 bases sitting between them. The germline CDR1 and CDR2 sequences are SGHTA and FQGTGA. The variable domain in full, completed from reference TRBV7-3 and TRBJ2-7, reads GAGVSQTPSNKVTEKGKYVELRCDPISGHTALYWYRQSLGQGPEFLIYFQGTGAADDSGLPNDRFFAVRPEGSVSTLKIQRTERGDSAVYLCASSLTLVRSSYEQYFGPGTRLTVT.